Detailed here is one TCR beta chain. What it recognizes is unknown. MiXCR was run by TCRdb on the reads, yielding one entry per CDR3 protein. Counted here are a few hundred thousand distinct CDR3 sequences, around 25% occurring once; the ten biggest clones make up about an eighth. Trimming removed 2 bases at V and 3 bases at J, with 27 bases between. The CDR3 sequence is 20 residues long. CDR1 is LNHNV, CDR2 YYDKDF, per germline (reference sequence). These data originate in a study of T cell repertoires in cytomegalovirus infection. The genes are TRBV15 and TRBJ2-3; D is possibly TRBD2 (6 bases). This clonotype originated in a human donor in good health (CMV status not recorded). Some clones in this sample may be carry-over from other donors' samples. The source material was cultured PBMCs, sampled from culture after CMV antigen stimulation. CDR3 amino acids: CATSRSPATSLPRGTDTQYF. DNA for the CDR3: TGTGCCACCAGCAGATCCCCGGCTACTAGCCTCCCTCGCGGGACAGATACGCAGTATTTT. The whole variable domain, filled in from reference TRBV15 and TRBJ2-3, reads DAMVIQNPRYQVTQFGKPVTLSCSQTLNHNVMYWYQQKSSQAPKLLFHYYDKDFNNEADTPDNFQSRRPNTSFCFLDIRSPGLGDTAMYLCATSRSPATSLPRGTDTQYFGPGTRLTVL.